Each of the 12 T cell receptor beta chains below was sequenced from the same sample in a study of PD-1 blockade in classical Hodgkin lymphoma. All trial patients relapsed after autologous stem cell transplantation. Clones were read by immunoSEQ multiplex PCR, and TCRdb kept only the in-frame ones, dropping some. The table lists tens of thousands of clones, more than 75% of them singletons. The input for sequencing was peripheral blood mononuclear cells (PBMCs), taken at baseline. Receptors originate from a human donor with classical Hodgkin lymphoma.

This chain uses TRBV4-1 with TRBJ2-7; D possibly corresponds to TRBD2 (5 bases). Germline V gene lookup returns CDR1 MGHRA and CDR2 YSYEKL. This CDR3 has 15 residues. The V and J ends lost 1 base and 0 bases respectively, with 10 bases between them. DNA for the CDR3: TGCGCCAGCAGCCAAGCGGACTGGAGCTCCTACGAGCAGTACTTC. Translation gives CASSQADWSSYEQYF.

This clone showed up just once. The rearrangement links TRBV7-9 to TRBJ2-7; possible D gene TRBD1, 6 bases. The CDR3 runs 13 residues. The V and J ends lost 6 bases and 3 bases respectively, with 12 bases between them. The germline gives CDR1 SEHNR, CDR2 FQNEAQ (reference sequence). CDR3 in amino acids: CASRSDSHYEQYF. CDR3 bases: TGTGCCAGCAGATCGGACAGCCACTACGAGCAGTACTTC.

The gene calls are TRBV27 and TRBJ2-5; 11 nucleotides agree with TRBD2. The germline V gene encodes CDR1 MNHEY and CDR2 SMNVEV (reference sequence). The CDR3 extends over 15 amino acids. Unmatched junction bases numbered 10, after V lost 6 bases and J lost 7 bases. The CDR3 DNA reads as TGTGCCAGCAGGACCGGGACTAGCGGTCTAGGGACCCAGTACTTC. As protein: CASRTGTSGLGTQYF.

The rearrangement links TRBV5-4 to TRBJ2-7; 9 bases match TRBD2. Per the germline V gene, CDR1 is SGHNT and CDR2 is YYREEE (reference sequence). This CDR3 has 17 amino acids. V trimming: 3 bases; J trimming: 3 bases; junction bases outside the gene matches: 13. The CDR3 loop is CASSSPGAGGGRYEQYF. CDR3 coding DNA: TGTGCCAGCAGCTCCCCCGGGGCGGGAGGGGGCCGCTACGAGCAGTACTTC.

The chain has TRBV18 and TRBJ2-3; no definite D call. V lost 2 bases, J lost 2 bases, and 11 bases lay in between. This CDR3 has 15 amino acids. CDR1 is KGHSH and CDR2 is LQKENI in the germline V gene. CDR3 nucleotides: TGTGCCAGCTCACCAACGGAACAGTACACAGATACGCAGTATTTT. It specifies CASSPTEQYTDTQYF.

The gene calls are TRBV25-1 and TRBJ2-5; 8 bases fit TRBD2. J lost 1 base, V lost 10 bases, and 11 bases had no gene match. Germline V gene data show CDR1 as MGHDK and CDR2 as SYGVNS. This CDR3 region has 15 residues. The CDR3 spells CATSGAGGTQETQYF. Written as DNA, the CDR3 is TGTGCCACCTCAGGGGCGGGAGGAACCCAAGAGACCCAGTACTTC. The full variable domain, in which reference TRBV25-1 and TRBJ2-5 provide the parts outside the CDR3, is EADIYQTPRYLVIGTGKKITLECSQTMGHDKMYWYQQDPGMELHLIHYSYGVNSTEKGDLSSESTVSRIRTEHFPLTLESARPSHTSQYLCATSGAGGTQETQYFGPGTRLLVL.

This clone is a singleton in its sample. The rearrangement uses TRBV7-9 and TRBJ2-2; unclear D gene. V lost 10 bases to trimming and J lost 9 bases, with 12 bases between them. Germline V gene lookup returns CDR1 SEHNR and CDR2 FQNEAQ (reference sequence). The CDR3 is made up of 11 amino acids. CDR3 bases: TGTGCCACTATAGTATTCAGGGAGCTGTTTTTT. This encodes CATIVFRELFF.

V and J are TRBV10-3 and TRBJ1-1; the match to TRBD1 covers 9 bases. This CDR3 spans 14 amino acids. Germline assignment: CDR1 ENHRY and CDR2 SYGVKD. V shed 7 bases and J 4 bases; nucleotides not matched to a gene: 7. CDR3 in amino acids: CAINSGQGRTEAFF. DNA of the CDR3: TGTGCCATCAATTCGGGACAGGGACGCACTGAAGCTTTCTTT.

By sample share, this clone is medium-sized. V gene TRBV11-2 combines with J gene TRBJ2-7; D is unclear. V was trimmed by 0 bases and J by 3 bases, leaving 9 bases between them. CDR3 length: 14 amino acids. Germline loops: CDR1 SGHAT, CDR2 FQNNGV. CDR3 DNA: TGTGCCAGCAGCTTAGATGATGACGGCTACGAGCAGTACTTC. Amino acid sequence: CASSLDDDGYEQYF. The entire variable domain, with the rest obtained from reference TRBV11-2 and TRBJ2-7, is as follows: EAGVAQSPRYKIIEKRQSVAFWCNPISGHATLYWYQQILGQGPKLLIQFQNNGVVDDSQLPKDRFSAERLKGVDSTLKIQPAKLEDSAVYLCASSLDDDGYEQYFGPGTRLTVT.

The J gene is TRBJ2-5, the V gene TRBV18, with TRBD2 as a possible D gene (6 bases). CDR1 and CDR2 from the germline V gene are KGHSH and LQKENI. The CDR3 runs to 12 residues. V was cut by 4 bases and J by 5 bases, with 8 bases left in between. Here the CDR3 reads CASSQEGETQYF. DNA for the CDR3: TGTGCCAGCTCACAGGAGGGGGAGACCCAGTACTTC. Combining the CDR3 with reference TRBV18 and TRBJ2-5 gives the whole variable domain NAGVMQNPRHLVRRRGQEARLRCSPMKGHSHVYWYRQLPEEGLKFMVYLQKENIIDESGMPKERFSAEFPKEGPSILRIQQVVRGDSAAYFCASSQEGETQYFGPGTRLLVL.

This clone was detected a few times. This chain connects TRBV28 to TRBJ1-2; maybe TRBD1 (5 bases). V was pared by 4 bases and J by 4 bases, with 10 bases between. Germline V lookup: CDR1 MDHEN, CDR2 SYDVKM. There are 13 residues in the CDR3. The CDR3 nucleotides read TGTGCCAGCAGTTCCCGGGGGGTCTATGGCTACACCTTC. It is translated as CASSSRGVYGYTF.

V is TRBV18 and J is TRBJ2-5; D not certain. Trimming took 0 bases from V and 2 from J, leaving 4 bases between them. Germline CDR1 and CDR2: KGHSH and LQKENI. This CDR3 comprises 13 residues. Here the CDR3 reads CASSPPPQETQYF. The CDR3 bases are TGTGCCAGCTCACCACCCCCACAAGAGACCCAGTACTTC.